Listed below are T cell receptor beta chains from one sample, sequenced in a study of blood T cells in healthy people across ages. TCRdb analysed the 5' RACE reads with MiXCR anew, one entry per CDR3 protein. Of around 1.5 million distinct CDR3 sequences detected, around 35% appear once; the ten largest clones hold about 11%. Sequencing input: blood. The receptors were sampled from a woman in her thirties in good health. Each CDR3 is given with its conserved first and last residue. A D gene is named only where the DNA matches it firmly. Some rows mark clone size as missing; the rest say once, few, many or name a class of expanded clone.

j_call: TRBJ1-2; clone_size: -; v_call: TRBV20-1; d_call: -; cdr3_aa: CSALPIGVGIYGYTF; cdr3_nt: TGCAGTGCCCTCCCGATTGGGGTGGGAATCTATGGCTACACCTTC
j_call: TRBJ2-2; clone_size: -; v_call: TRBV9; d_call: TRBD1; cdr3_aa: CASSATAGQGITGELFF; cdr3_nt: TGTGCCAGCAGCGCCACAGCTGGACAGGGGATCACCGGGGAGCTGTTTTTT
j_call: TRBJ2-7; clone_size: -; v_call: TRBV27; d_call: -; cdr3_aa: CAGSFGATGKPYEQYF; cdr3_nt: TGTGCCGGCAGTTTTGGGGCAACAGGGAAACCCTACGAGCAGTACTTC
j_call: TRBJ2-1; clone_size: many; v_call: TRBV12-3/TRBV12-4; d_call: -; cdr3_aa: CASSPRAGAAGNEQFF; cdr3_nt: TGTGCCAGCAGTCCCCGAGCAGGTGCCGCGGGCAATGAGCAGTTCTTC
j_call: TRBJ2-7; clone_size: few; v_call: TRBV9; d_call: TRBD2; cdr3_aa: CASSVGLAGETDYEQYF; cdr3_nt: TGTGCCAGCAGCGTAGGACTAGCGGGGGAGACGGATTACGAGCAGTACTTC
j_call: TRBJ2-2; clone_size: -; v_call: TRBV4-1; d_call: TRBD2; cdr3_aa: CASSEASGNTGELFF; cdr3_nt: TGCGCCAGCAGCGAAGCTAGCGGGAACACCGGGGAGCTGTTTTTT
j_call: TRBJ2-5; clone_size: -; v_call: TRBV30; d_call: -; cdr3_aa: CAWSPGLQETQYF; cdr3_nt: TGTGCCTGGAGTCCAGGGCTCCAAGAGACCCAGTACTTC
j_call: TRBJ2-5; clone_size: many; v_call: TRBV6-5; d_call: TRBD2; cdr3_aa: CASSRSGGARETQYF; cdr3_nt: TGTGCCAGCAGCCGAAGCGGGGGGGCTCGGGAGACCCAGTACTTC
j_call: TRBJ2-7; clone_size: once; v_call: TRBV20-1; d_call: TRBD1; cdr3_aa: CSAIRGTGRYEQYF; cdr3_nt: TGCAGTGCTATTCGCGGGACAGGGAGGTACGAGCAGTACTTC
j_call: TRBJ2-3; clone_size: few; v_call: TRBV4-1; d_call: -; cdr3_aa: CASSQASKDTQYF; cdr3_nt: TGCGCCAGCAGCCAAGCTAGCAAGGATACGCAGTATTTT
j_call: TRBJ2-7; clone_size: -; v_call: TRBV7-2; d_call: -; cdr3_aa: CASSTGVYEQYF; cdr3_nt: TGTGCCAGCAGCACGGGGGTATACGAGCAGTACTTC
j_call: TRBJ2-5; clone_size: few; v_call: TRBV3-1; d_call: -; cdr3_aa: CASSKGAAGTQETQYF; cdr3_nt: TGTGCCAGCAGCAAGGGCGCGGCGGGGACTCAAGAGACCCAGTACTTC
j_call: TRBJ2-3; clone_size: few; v_call: TRBV27; d_call: -; cdr3_aa: CASSRRTASTDTQYF; cdr3_nt: TGTGCCAGCAGTCGACGGACAGCTAGCACAGATACGCAGTATTTT
j_call: TRBJ2-7; clone_size: many; v_call: TRBV6-1; d_call: TRBD1; cdr3_aa: CASSEQGTGADQYF; cdr3_nt: TGTGCCAGCAGTGAACAGGGGACAGGAGCTGACCAGTACTTC
j_call: TRBJ1-2; clone_size: few; v_call: TRBV7-9; d_call: -; cdr3_aa: CASSLEEYGLNYGYTF; cdr3_nt: TGTGCCAGCAGCTTAGAGGAATACGGACTGAACTATGGCTACACCTTC
j_call: TRBJ2-6; clone_size: -; v_call: TRBV4-2; d_call: -; cdr3_aa: CASSQESEDSGTNVLTF; cdr3_nt: TGTGCCAGCAGCCAAGAAAGCGAGGACTCTGGGACCAACGTCCTGACTTTC
j_call: TRBJ2-7; clone_size: -; v_call: TRBV6-2/TRBV6-3; d_call: TRBD2; cdr3_aa: CASTSREGPYGHEQYF; cdr3_nt: TGTGCCAGCACATCGCGGGAGGGCCCATATGGCCACGAGCAGTACTTC
j_call: TRBJ1-5; clone_size: few; v_call: TRBV7-9; d_call: -; cdr3_aa: CASSLEQGNQPQHF; cdr3_nt: TGTGCCAGCAGCTTAGAACAGGGTAATCAGCCCCAGCATTTT
j_call: TRBJ1-2; clone_size: -; v_call: TRBV6-1; d_call: -; cdr3_aa: CASSEGAGVNYGYTF; cdr3_nt: TGTGCCAGCAGTGAAGGGGCGGGGGTGAACTATGGCTACACCTTC
j_call: TRBJ2-7; clone_size: -; v_call: TRBV6-5; d_call: -; cdr3_aa: CASSSSVRDRYEQYF; cdr3_nt: TGTGCCAGCAGTTCCTCCGTCAGGGATCGGTACGAGCAGTACTTC